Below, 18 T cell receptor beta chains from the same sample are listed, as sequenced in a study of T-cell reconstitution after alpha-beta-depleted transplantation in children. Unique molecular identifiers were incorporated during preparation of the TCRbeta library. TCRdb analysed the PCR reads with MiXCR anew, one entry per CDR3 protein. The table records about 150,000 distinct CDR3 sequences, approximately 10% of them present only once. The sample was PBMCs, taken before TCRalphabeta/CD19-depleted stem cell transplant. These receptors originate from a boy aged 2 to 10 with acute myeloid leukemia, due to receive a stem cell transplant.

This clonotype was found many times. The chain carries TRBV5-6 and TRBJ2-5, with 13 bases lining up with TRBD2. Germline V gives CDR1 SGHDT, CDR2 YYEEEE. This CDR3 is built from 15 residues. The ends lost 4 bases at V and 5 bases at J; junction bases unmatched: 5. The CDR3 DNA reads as TGTGCCAGCAGCGGACTAGCGGGAGCTCGTGAGACCCAGTACTTC. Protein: CASSGLAGARETQYF.

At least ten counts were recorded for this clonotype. CDR3 DNA: TGCGCCAGCAGCTTATTTACAGGAGGGGCTGGAACTGAAGCTTTCTTT. This sequence encodes CASSLFTGGAGTEAFF. The V gene is TRBV5-1, the J gene TRBJ1-1, with TRBD1 as a possible D gene (5 bases). This CDR3 comprises 16 residues. Per the germline V gene, CDR1 is SGHRS and CDR2 is YFSETQ. The V end lost 2 bases, the J end lost 5 bases, and 19 bases lay between the germline ends.

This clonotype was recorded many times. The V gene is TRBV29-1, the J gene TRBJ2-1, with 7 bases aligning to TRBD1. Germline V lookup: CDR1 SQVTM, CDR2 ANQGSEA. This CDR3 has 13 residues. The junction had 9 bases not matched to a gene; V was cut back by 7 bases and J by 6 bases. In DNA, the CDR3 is TGCAGCGCCTTAGAGGGGGCAGTCAATGAGCAGTTCTTC. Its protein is CSALEGAVNEQFF.

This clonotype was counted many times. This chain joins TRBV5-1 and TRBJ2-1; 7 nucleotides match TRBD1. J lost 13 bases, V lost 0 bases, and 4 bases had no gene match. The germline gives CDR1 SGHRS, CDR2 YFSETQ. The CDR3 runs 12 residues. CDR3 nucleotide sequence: TGCGCCAGCAGCTTGGGACAGGGTGATCAGTTCTTC. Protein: CASSLGQGDQFF.

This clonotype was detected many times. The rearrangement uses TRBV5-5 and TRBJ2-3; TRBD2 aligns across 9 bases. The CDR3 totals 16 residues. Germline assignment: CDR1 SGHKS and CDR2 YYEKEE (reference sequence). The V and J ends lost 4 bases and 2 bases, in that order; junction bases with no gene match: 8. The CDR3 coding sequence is TGTGCCAGCAGCCGGGTCGGGACTAGCAACACAGATACGCAGTATTTT. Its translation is CASSRVGTSNTDTQYF.

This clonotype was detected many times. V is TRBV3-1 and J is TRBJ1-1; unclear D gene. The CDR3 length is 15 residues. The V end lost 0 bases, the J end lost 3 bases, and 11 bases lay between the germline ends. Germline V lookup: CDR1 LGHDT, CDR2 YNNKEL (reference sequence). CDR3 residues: CASSQDLDADTEAFF. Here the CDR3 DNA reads TGTGCCAGCAGCCAAGATCTGGACGCGGACACTGAAGCTTTCTTT.

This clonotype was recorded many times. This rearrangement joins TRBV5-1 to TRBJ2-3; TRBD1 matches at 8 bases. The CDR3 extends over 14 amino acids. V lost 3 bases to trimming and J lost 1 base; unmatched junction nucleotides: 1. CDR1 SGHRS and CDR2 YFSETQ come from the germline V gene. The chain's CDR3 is CASSSGQGTDTQYF. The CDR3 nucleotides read TGCGCCAGCAGCTCGGGACAGGGCACAGATACGCAGTATTTT.

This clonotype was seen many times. In DNA form, the CDR3 reads TGCAGTGCTCCCGACAGCCTCAACGTCCTGACTTTC. It is translated as CSAPDSLNVLTF. V usage is TRBV20-1 and J usage is TRBJ2-6; D is possibly TRBD1 (5 bases). This CDR3 comprises 12 residues. Trimming cost V 5 bases and J 9 bases, with 11 bases left between them. CDR1 DFQATT and CDR2 SNEGSKA come from the germline V gene (reference sequence).

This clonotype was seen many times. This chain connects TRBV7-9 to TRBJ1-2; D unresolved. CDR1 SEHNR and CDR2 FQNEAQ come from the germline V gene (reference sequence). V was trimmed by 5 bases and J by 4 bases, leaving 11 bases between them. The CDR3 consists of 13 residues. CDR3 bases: TGTGCCAGCAGCCCTATTCCGCTCTATGGCTACACCTTC. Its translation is CASSPIPLYGYTF. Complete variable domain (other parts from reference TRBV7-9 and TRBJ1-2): DTGVSQNPRHKITKRGQNVTFRCDPISEHNRLYWYRQTLGQGPEFLTYFQNEAQLEKSRLLSDRFSAERPKGSFSTLEIQRTEQGDSAMYLCASSPIPLYGYTFGSGTRLTVV.

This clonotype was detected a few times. For the CDR3, the DNA is TGTGCCAGCAGCCCCGTCTCACACAGGGGGATCAACAATGAGCAGTTCTTC. Protein product: CASSPVSHRGINNEQFF. V is TRBV27 and J is TRBJ2-1; TRBD1 matches 8 bases. Trimming took 6 bases from V and 5 from J; bases not matched to a gene: 15. The CDR3 consists of 17 residues. Germline CDR1 reads MNHEY; CDR2 reads SMNVEV (reference sequence).

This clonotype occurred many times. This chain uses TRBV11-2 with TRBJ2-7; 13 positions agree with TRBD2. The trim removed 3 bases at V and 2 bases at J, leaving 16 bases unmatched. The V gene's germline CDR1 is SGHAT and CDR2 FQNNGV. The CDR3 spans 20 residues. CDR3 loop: CASSLDGLAGVGRRPYEQYF. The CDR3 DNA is TGTGCCAGCAGCTTGGACGGACTAGCGGGAGTAGGTAGGAGACCCTACGAGCAGTACTTC. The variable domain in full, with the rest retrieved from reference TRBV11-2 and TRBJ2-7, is EAGVAQSPRYKIIEKRQSVAFWCNPISGHATLYWYQQILGQGPKLLIQFQNNGVVDDSQLPKDRFSAERLKGVDSTLKIQPAKLEDSAVYLCASSLDGLAGVGRRPYEQYFGPGTRLTVT.

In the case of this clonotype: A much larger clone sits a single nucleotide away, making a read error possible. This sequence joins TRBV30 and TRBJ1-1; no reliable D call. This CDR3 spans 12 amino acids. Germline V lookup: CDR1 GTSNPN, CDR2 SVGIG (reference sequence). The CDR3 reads CAWSEMWAEPFF. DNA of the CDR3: TGTGCCTGGAGCGAAATGTGGGCTGAACCTTTCTTT.

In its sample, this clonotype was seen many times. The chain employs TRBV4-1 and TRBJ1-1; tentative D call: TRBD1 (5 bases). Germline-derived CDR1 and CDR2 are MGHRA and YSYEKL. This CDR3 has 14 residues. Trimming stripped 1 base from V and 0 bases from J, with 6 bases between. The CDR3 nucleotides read TGCGCCAGCAGCCAAGCAGGGTTGAACACTGAAGCTTTCTTT. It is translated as CASSQAGLNTEAFF.

The CDR3 is CASSPGTSDYEQFF. Here the CDR3 DNA reads TGTGCCAGCAGCCCCGGGACTAGTGACTATGAGCAGTTCTTC. V usage is TRBV11-2 and J usage is TRBJ2-1; 8 bases are shared with TRBD2. Trimming cost V 5 bases and J 8 bases; bases outside gene matches: 8. The CDR3 contains 14 residues. Germline loops: CDR1 SGHAT, CDR2 FQNNGV.

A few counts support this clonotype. CDR3 DNA sequence: TGTGCCAGCAGCGCCGTGTCGCCCAGCCGTTCACCCCTCCACTTT. It yields the protein CASSAVSPSRSPLHF. The chain recombines TRBV7-9 with TRBJ1-6; D call uncertain. V was pared by 5 bases and J by 9 bases, with 17 bases between. CDR1 and CDR2 from the germline V gene are SEHNR and FQNEAQ (reference sequence). The CDR3 extends over 15 amino acids.

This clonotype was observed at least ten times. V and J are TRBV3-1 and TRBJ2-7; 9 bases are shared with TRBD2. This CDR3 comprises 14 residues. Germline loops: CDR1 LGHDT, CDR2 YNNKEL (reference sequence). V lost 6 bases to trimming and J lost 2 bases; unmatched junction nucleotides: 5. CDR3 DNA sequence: TGTGCCAGCAGTCGATCTAGCGGGGCCTACGAGCAGTACGTC. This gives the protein CASSRSSGAYEQYV.

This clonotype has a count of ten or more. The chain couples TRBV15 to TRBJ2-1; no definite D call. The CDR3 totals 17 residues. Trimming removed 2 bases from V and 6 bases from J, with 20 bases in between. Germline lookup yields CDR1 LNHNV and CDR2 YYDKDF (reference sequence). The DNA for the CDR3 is TGTGCCACCAGCAGATCCCCGACCACTCTCTCGGTCAATGAGCAGTTCTTC. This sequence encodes CATSRSPTTLSVNEQFF.

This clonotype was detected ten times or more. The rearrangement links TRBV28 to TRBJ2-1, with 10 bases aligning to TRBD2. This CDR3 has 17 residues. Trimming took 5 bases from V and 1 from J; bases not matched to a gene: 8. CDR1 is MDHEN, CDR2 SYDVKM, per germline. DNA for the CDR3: TGTGCCAGCAGTGTCGGGATAGCGGGAGGTTCCTACAATGAGCAGTTCTTC. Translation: CASSVGIAGGSYNEQFF.